This T cell receptor (beta chain) stems from a study of T and B cells in COVID-19 patients. Study conclusions and caveats: Patients with COVID-19 reportedly showed strongly skewed T cell receptor beta variable and joining gene usage.

BIOMED2 TRB-A/B primer pools were used in multiplex TRB PCR. TCRdb reprocessed the multiplex PCR reads via MiXCR and lists one record per CDR3 protein. The data show approximately 2,500 distinct CDR3 sequences, about 26% seen once. The V gene end was trimmed by 3 bases and the J gene end by 5 bases; junction bases not matched to a gene: 3. This CDR3 has 14 residues. Germline V gives CDR1 SGHRS, CDR2 YFSETQ. Points on this clonotype: The antigen is undetermined.

TRB was amplified from around 250-500 ng of blood genomic DNA. Sample: blood. The origin of this receptor is a human donor with active COVID-19. The chain has TRBV5-1 and TRBJ2-2; 8 bases align to TRBD2. The CDR3 region has the DNA TGCGCCAGCAGCTCGACTAGCGTTACCGGGGAGCTGTTTTTT. Encoded protein: CASSSTSVTGELFF.